This T cell receptor beta chain derives from a study of blood T cell repertoires in COVID-19 (dated by TCRdb to 2018 to 2020). Background on the whole study: Samples covering the acute and convalescent phases of COVID-19 were provided by collaborators in the United States, Italy and Spain. The prospective study material was composed of cDNA or gDNA derived from T cells, B-cell-depleted T cells, or PBMCs. Deeply sampled blood TCRbeta repertoires from subjects exposed to, actively infected with, or recovered from COVID-19 were included in the dataset. The repertoires were made available in a free public database intended to serve as a resource for research on the immune response to SARS-CoV-2. The samples were drawn from two sources: the first 160 participants of the ongoing ImmuneRACE study, and fewer than 1,500 subjects contributed by 6 global collaborators. A de-identified subject ID, COVID-19 status, age in years and sex were almost always included in the sample metadata. Where available, HLA class I and class II types were taken from metadata supplied by the sample provider and were not determined by assay-based typing. The study at large found these results: The amount of clinical and demographic metadata varied by source and participant and was provided uncurated.

One collaborating source in Seattle enrolled patients while the patients were actively infected and followed the patients over time throughout the course of disease. Each collaborating institution followed its own protocols to collect whole blood in K2EDTA tubes. For TCRbeta analysis, collaborators shipped samples in one of three forms: frozen whole blood, isolated PBMCs, or DNA extracted from either of those sample types. This clone was recorded a few times. Its antigen is not yet known. No per-base quality is available; no much larger clone lies one base away. TCRbeta CDR3 regions were amplified from genomic DNA using the immunoSEQ Assay, a bias-controlled multiplex PCR. The original pipeline was this. The number of nucleated cells in each sample was estimated from the amplification of reference gene primers within the assay. Sequence reads were collapsed and filtered to measure the absolute abundance of every unique TCRbeta CDR3 rearrangement. For each sample, productive Simpson clonality was calculated by taking the square root of Simpson's diversity index across productive rearrangements. This immuneACCESS table, as held by TCRdb, lists in-frame sequences with V and J called but not all clones. Of the missing ones, under half trace to an unresolved V gene in checked studies; the others have no known cause. V, J and clone size derive from that table, while D and trimming were established from the DNA sequence. This sample comprises about 360,000 clones, 70% to 90% of them detected only once. The ten most abundant clones make up 7% to 7.5% of the sample.

The CDR3 contains 17 residues, cysteine and phenylalanine counted. Only the CDR3 DNA stays, 51 bases, in frame from base 1. Relative to germline, V is missing 1 base and J is missing 6 bases, with 15 bases of the junction outside any gene match. CDR1 and CDR2 were assigned from the germline V gene as MGHRA and YSYEKL. The receptor chain draws on TRBV4-1 and TRBJ2-7; the central 7 bases match TRBD1. The material sequenced was peripheral blood. This TCR was sampled from a woman aged 55-75 years with COVID-19, enrolled during active disease. The CDR3 in this case is CASSQGQWATGPGEQYF. The DNA sequence reads TGCGCCAGCAGCCAAGGACAATGGGCGACAGGGCCAGGCGAGCAGTACTTC.